A selection of T cell receptor beta chains follows, all from one sample in a study of blood T cells in healthy people across ages. TCRdb re-called the 5' RACE reads with MiXCR, one entry per CDR3 protein. Here the sample spans 910,000 or so distinct CDR3 sequences, around 54% being singletons. Specimen: blood. Receptors were obtained from an older woman in good health. Each CDR3 is given with its conserved first and last residue. A D gene is named only where the DNA matches it firmly. Clone size, where shown, is once, few, many, or a class for clones that have expanded.

size	D	V	J	DNA	CDR3
NA	NA	TRBV5-1	TRBJ1-2	TGCGCCAGCAGCACCACAGGCGACTCGTATGGCTACACCTTC	CASSTTGDSYGYTF
few	NA	TRBV20-1	TRBJ2-7	TGCAGTGCTAGCGGCTTAGCAGCTAATTACGAGCAGTACTTC	CSASGLAANYEQYF
NA	NA	TRBV4-1	TRBJ2-1	TGCGCCAGCAGCCAAGATCGGGACCGGTCCGGGGTGGTGAAGCAGTTCTTC	CASSQDRDRSGVVKQFF
few	TRBD1	TRBV7-9	TRBJ1-2	TGTGCCAGCAGCCCGGACAGGACTAACTATGGCTACACCTTC	CASSPDRTNYGYTF
NA	NA	TRBV5-1	TRBJ2-1	TGCGCCAGCAGCACCGGGTATTTTGAGCAGTTCTTC	CASSTGYFEQFF
NA	NA	TRBV20-1	TRBJ1-2	TGCAGTGCTGTAAAAAATGCTGGCTACACCTTC	CSAVKNAGYTF
NA	TRBD2	TRBV20-1	TRBJ2-5	TGCAGTGCTCGGACTAGCGGGAGACGGGAGACCCAGTACTTC	CSARTSGRRETQYF
few	NA	TRBV27	TRBJ2-7	TGTGCCAGCAGTTTATGGGCTAGCGAGTACAATGAGCAGTACTTC	CASSLWASEYNEQYF
NA	TRBD1	TRBV11-2	TRBJ2-1	TGTGCCAGCAGACCCCCGGGACAGTTCTACAATGAGCAGTTCTTC	CASRPPGQFYNEQFF
NA	NA	TRBV7-2	TRBJ2-7	TGTGCCAGCAGCCACCCCTCCGGGGAGCAGTACTTC	CASSHPSGEQYF
NA	NA	TRBV21-1	TRBJ1-2	TGTGCCAGCTGGGGGGATGGCTACACCTTC	CASWGDGYTF
NA	TRBD2	TRBV20-1	TRBJ2-1	TGCAGTGCAATACAAGCGGGAGGACGGTACAATGAGCAGTTCTTC	CSAIQAGGRYNEQFF
few	TRBD2	TRBV5-1	TRBJ2-7	TGCGCCAGCAGCAGAGGGACTAGCGGGAGTATGGACGAGCAGTACTTC	CASSRGTSGSMDEQYF
NA	NA	TRBV20-1	TRBJ2-7	TGTAGTGCTAGTCCTTACTACGAGCAGTACTTC	CSASPYYEQYF
NA	TRBD2	TRBV6-2/TRBV6-3	TRBJ2-4	TGTGCCAGCAGTTATCGGTCTAGCGGGACCTTAGCCAAAAACATTCAGTACTTC	CASSYRSSGTLAKNIQYF
NA	TRBD2	TRBV20-1	TRBJ2-5	TGCAGTGCTTCAACTAGCGGGATAGAGACCCAGTACTTC	CSASTSGIETQYF
NA	NA	TRBV28	TRBJ1-5	TGTGCCAGCAGTTGGGGGGGCTTGACGGGACAGCCCCAGCATTTT	CASSWGGLTGQPQHF
few	NA	TRBV12-3/TRBV12-4	TRBJ2-7	TGTGCCACCTCCCCTGGGGGGATCTCCTCCTACGAGCAGTACTTC	CATSPGGISSYEQYF
NA	TRBD1	TRBV6-5	TRBJ2-7	TGTGCCAGCAGTTCATGGACAGGGGCAGCCTACGAGCAGTACTTC	CASSSWTGAAYEQYF
NA	NA	TRBV28	TRBJ2-4	TGTGCCAGCAAGGACGCAGGACGAGCTACAGATTCCAAAAACATTCAGTACTTC	CASKDAGRATDSKNIQYF
NA	TRBD2	TRBV4-1	TRBJ2-4	TGCGCCAGCAGCCTGACCGGGGCGGGAGAACAAAACATTCAGTACTTC	CASSLTGAGEQNIQYF
NA	TRBD2	TRBV28	TRBJ2-7	TGTGCCAGCAGTCCGGGACTAGCGGGAAATTCGCAGTACTTC	CASSPGLAGNSQYF
many	TRBD2	TRBV11-2	TRBJ2-4	TGTGCCAGCAGCTCGGGACTAGCGGGACTAGCCAAAAACATTCAGTACTTC	CASSSGLAGLAKNIQYF
NA	TRBD2	TRBV6-2/TRBV6-3	TRBJ2-7	TGTGCCGGATCCATAGGGGGACTAGCATACGAGCAGTACTTC	CAGSIGGLAYEQYF
NA	NA	TRBV27	TRBJ2-4	TGTACCAGCAGTTCGAGGGACCTGATGGGAAACATTCAGTACTTC	CTSSSRDLMGNIQYF
NA	NA	TRBV28	TRBJ1-2	TGTGCCAGCAGCCGGGGCGGGGGGCCCTATGGCTACACCTTC	CASSRGGGPYGYTF
NA	NA	TRBV28	TRBJ2-3	TGTGCCAGCAGTTCACTTTATACGCAGTATTTT	CASSSLYTQYF
few	TRBD2	TRBV4-1	TRBJ2-7	TGCGCCAGCGCTAGCGGGAATTCCTACGAGCAGTACTTC	CASASGNSYEQYF
NA	TRBD1	TRBV28	TRBJ2-5	TGTGCCAGCAGTGCAGGGGGCATGGAGACCCAGTACTTC	CASSAGGMETQYF
NA	TRBD2	TRBV27	TRBJ2-7	TGTGCCAGCAGTTTCTACGATGCGGGCGGGAGGCCCCACGAGCAGTACTTC	CASSFYDAGGRPHEQYF
NA	TRBD2	TRBV9	TRBJ2-1	TGTGCCAGCAGCGCCTCAAGCGGGAGTCCCCACAATGAGCAGTTCTTC	CASSASSGSPHNEQFF
NA	NA	TRBV18	TRBJ1-2	TGTGCCAGCTCACCATCAGGGGCTGGCTACACCTTC	CASSPSGAGYTF
NA	TRBD1	TRBV29-1	TRBJ2-3	TGCGGCGTTAGAGGGGGCGCGACAGATACGCAGTATTTT	CGVRGGATDTQYF
few	NA	TRBV7-2	TRBJ2-6	TGTGCCAGCAGTCCGACCCAATACTACAGAGGTTCGGGGGCCAACGTCCTGACTTTC	CASSPTQYYRGSGANVLTF
NA	NA	TRBV20-1	TRBJ1-2	TGCAGTGCTAGAGGCCACCATGGCTACACCTTC	CSARGHHGYTF
few	TRBD1	TRBV12-3/TRBV12-4	TRBJ2-3	TGTGCCAGCAGTCTAGAGACAGGGAGAAACACAGATACGCAGTATTTT	CASSLETGRNTDTQYF
NA	NA	TRBV6-5	TRBJ1-5	TGTGCCAGCAGGGGATCTCCCATTCAGCCCCAGCATTTT	CASRGSPIQPQHF
NA	NA	TRBV25-1	TRBJ2-5	TGTGCCAGCAGTGAATTCGTGGGTCAAGAGACCCAGTACTTC	CASSEFVGQETQYF
NA	TRBD2	TRBV15	TRBJ2-5	TGTGCCACCAGCAACGCGGGACTAGCGGACTGGTACCAAGAGACCCAGTACTTC	CATSNAGLADWYQETQYF
few	NA	TRBV6-5	TRBJ2-5	TGTGCCAGCAGTTACCCCGACAACCAAGAGACCCAGTACTTC	CASSYPDNQETQYF
NA	NA	TRBV4-1	TRBJ2-1	TGCGCCAGCAGCCAAGAAATAAGTTTCACTACTCCGAATGAGCAGTTCTTC	CASSQEISFTTPNEQFF
NA	NA	TRBV4-1	TRBJ2-1	TGCGCCAGCAGCCCAGCGGCGGATTGCGAGCAGTTCTTC	CASSPAADCEQFF
NA	NA	TRBV12-3/TRBV12-4	TRBJ1-6	TGTGCCAGCAGCCTCGGACACGGCGAAAATTCACTCCTCCACTTT	CASSLGHGENSLLHF
few	NA	TRBV7-2	TRBJ1-5	TGTGCCAGCAGCTTCGGTTTCAATCAGCCCCAGCATTTT	CASSFGFNQPQHF
few	TRBD1	TRBV6-6	TRBJ1-2	TGTGCCAGCACTTTGGGCCAGGGGGCCTATGGCTACACCTTC	CASTLGQGAYGYTF
once	NA	TRBV5-6	TRBJ1-4	TGTGCCAGCAGCTTGGTTGGGGGAGGCGAAAAACTGTTTTTT	CASSLVGGGEKLFF
NA	NA	TRBV5-1	TRBJ2-5	TGCGCCAGCAGCCCAGATGAGACCCAGTACTTC	CASSPDETQYF
NA	TRBD1	TRBV12-3/TRBV12-4	TRBJ2-3	TGTGCCAGCAGTACCACAGGGGGCTTGGGCACAGATACGCAGTATTTT	CASSTTGGLGTDTQYF
NA	NA	TRBV29-1	TRBJ2-5	TGCAGCGTTGAATATCGACTTCAAGAGACCCAGTACTTC	CSVEYRLQETQYF
NA	NA	TRBV28	TRBJ2-5	TGTGCCAGCAAGGGTAGTGGGCGAGAGACCCAGTACTTC	CASKGSGRETQYF